The 5 T cell receptor beta chains presented below share a single source sample, sequenced in a study of cytomegalovirus exposure and HLA in healthy donors. The PCR employed 60 Vbeta primers together with 13 Jbeta primers. Using immunoSEQ multiplex PCR, the repertoire was profiled, and TCRdb retains in-frame clones only, with some absent. The sample has 100,000 to 150,000 clones, 60% to 80% seen once; the top ten hold under 8.5%. Sample: PBMCs. These receptors were taken from a male donor in good health and CMV-seronegative.

The chain joins TRBV5-1 to TRBJ2-2, with 10 bases fitting TRBD2. Germline-derived CDR1 and CDR2 are SGHRS and YFSETQ. The CDR3 is 18 residues long. J lost 3 bases, V lost 0 bases, and 8 bases had no gene match. CDR3 DNA: TGCGCCAGCAGCTTGGGAGCGGGAGGGCCTGTAGACACCGGGGAGCTGTTTTTT. Protein sequence: CASSLGAGGPVDTGELFF. The full variable domain, rest sourced from reference TRBV5-1 and TRBJ2-2, is KAGVTQTPRYLIKTRGQQVTLSCSPISGHRSVSWYQQTPGQGLQFLFEYFSETQRNKGNFPGRFSGRQFSNSRSEMNVSTLELGDSALYLCASSLGAGGPVDTGELFFGEGSRLTVL.

The chain links TRBV7-2 to TRBJ2-5; 8 bases line up with TRBD2. J lost 4 bases, V lost 0 bases, and 13 bases had no gene match. The CDR3 sequence is 18 residues long. Germline assignment: CDR1 SGHTA and CDR2 FQGNSA. The CDR3 protein is CASSLADAWREAGETQYF. The CDR3 nucleotides read TGTGCCAGCAGCTTAGCCGACGCCTGGCGGGAGGCCGGAGAGACCCAGTACTTC.

The chain couples TRBV27 to TRBJ2-1; no clear D gene. The CDR3 covers 16 residues. Trimming took off 0 bases at V and 9 bases at J, with 18 bases between the two ends. Germline V CDR1 and CDR2: MNHEY, SMNVEV (reference sequence). CDR3 coding DNA: TGTGCCAGCAGTTTATCTGCCGCTTTCCCAATCGGTGAGCAGTTCTTC. It specifies CASSLSAAFPIGEQFF.

The chain employs TRBV9 and TRBJ2-7; TRBD2 agrees at 8 bases. The CDR3 length is 14 residues. CDR1 is SGDLS and CDR2 is YYNGEE in the germline V gene. Trimming took 1 base from V and 3 from J; bases not matched to a gene: 3. The DNA for the CDR3 is TGTGCCAGCAGCGTATCGGGACTAGACTACGAGCAGTACTTC. Protein: CASSVSGLDYEQYF.

The gene calls are TRBV5-6 and TRBJ2-3; 7 nucleotides align to TRBD1. The junction had 5 bases not matched to a gene; V was cut back by 3 bases and J by 4 bases. Germline CDR1 and CDR2: SGHDT and YYEEEE. CDR3 length: 14 amino acids. Here the CDR3 reads CASSWRTGSDTQYF. CDR3 nucleotide sequence: TGTGCCAGCAGCTGGAGGACAGGTTCAGATACGCAGTATTTT.